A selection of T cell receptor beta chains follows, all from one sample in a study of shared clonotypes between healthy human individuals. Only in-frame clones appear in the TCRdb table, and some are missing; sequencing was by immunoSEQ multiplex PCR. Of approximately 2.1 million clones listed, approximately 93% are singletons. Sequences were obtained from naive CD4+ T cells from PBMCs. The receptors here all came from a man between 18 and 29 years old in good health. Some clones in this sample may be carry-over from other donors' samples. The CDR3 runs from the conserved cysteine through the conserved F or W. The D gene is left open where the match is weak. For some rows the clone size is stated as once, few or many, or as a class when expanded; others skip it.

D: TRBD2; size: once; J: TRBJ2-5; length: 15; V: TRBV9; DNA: TGTGCCAGCAGCGTGACTAGCGGCCTCCAAGAGACCCAGTACTTC; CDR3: CASSVTSGLQETQYF
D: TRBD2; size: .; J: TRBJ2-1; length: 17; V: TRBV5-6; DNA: TGTGCCAGCAGCTTAACACTAGCGGGAGGAGCGCGGGGTGAGCAGTTCTTC; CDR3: CASSLTLAGGARGEQFF
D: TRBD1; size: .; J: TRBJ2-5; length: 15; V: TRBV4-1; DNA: TGCGCCAGCAGCCAGTTTTTACAGGGGGCAGAGACCCAGTACTTC; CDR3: CASSQFLQGAETQYF
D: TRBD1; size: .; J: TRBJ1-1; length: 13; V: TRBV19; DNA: TGTGCCAGTAGCCGGGGACAGGGGCCTGAAGCTTTCTTT; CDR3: CASSRGQGPEAFF
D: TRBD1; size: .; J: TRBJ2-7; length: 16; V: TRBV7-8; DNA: TGTGCCAGCAGCTTAGGGAGGACAGGGGCTACGTTCGAGCAGTACTTC; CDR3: CASSLGRTGATFEQYF
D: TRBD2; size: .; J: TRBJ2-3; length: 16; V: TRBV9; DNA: TGTGCCAGCAGCGTAGTTGGAGCGGGAGGGAAAAATACGCAGTATTTT; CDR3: CASSVVGAGGKNTQYF
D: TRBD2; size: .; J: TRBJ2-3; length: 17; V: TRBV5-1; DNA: TGCGCCAGCAGCTTGGGTGGGACTAGCGGGACCACAGATACGCAGTATTTT; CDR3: CASSLGGTSGTTDTQYF
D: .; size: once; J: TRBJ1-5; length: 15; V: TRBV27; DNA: TGTGCCAGCAGCCCCCACTACCAAAGCAATCAGCCCCAGCATTTT; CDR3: CASSPHYQSNQPQHF
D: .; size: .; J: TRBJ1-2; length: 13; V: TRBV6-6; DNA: TGTGCCAGCAGTCCCCTCCTTGGGCAGAGCTACACCTTC; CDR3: CASSPLLGQSYTF
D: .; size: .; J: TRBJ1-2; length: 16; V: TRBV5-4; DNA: TGTGCCAGCAGCTTAAAGACAGGTGCTAAGGGCTATGGCTACACCTTC; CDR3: CASSLKTGAKGYGYTF
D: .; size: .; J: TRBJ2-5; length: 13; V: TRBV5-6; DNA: TGTGCCAGCAGCTTGGTGGTATCCGAGACCCAGTACTTC; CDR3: CASSLVVSETQYF
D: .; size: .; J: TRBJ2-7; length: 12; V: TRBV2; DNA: TGTGCCAGCAGCGCGGACAGCTACGAGCAGTACTTC; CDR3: CASSADSYEQYF
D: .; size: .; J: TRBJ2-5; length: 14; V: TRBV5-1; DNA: TGCGCCAGTAAACAACAGGGAGCGGCAGAGACCCAGTACTTC; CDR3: CASKQQGAAETQYF
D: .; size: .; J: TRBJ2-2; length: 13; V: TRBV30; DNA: TGTGCCTGGAGTGTTTCTACGGGCGGGGAGCTGTTTTTT; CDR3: CAWSVSTGGELFF
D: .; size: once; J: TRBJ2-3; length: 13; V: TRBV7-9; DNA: TGTGCCAGCAGCTTAGCGCTCGGGGATACGCAGTATTTT; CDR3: CASSLALGDTQYF
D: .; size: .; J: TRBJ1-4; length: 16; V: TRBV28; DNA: TGTGCCAGCAGTTCCCCCCGCGGGGAAAGCGGCGAAAAACTGTTTTTT; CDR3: CASSSPRGESGEKLFF
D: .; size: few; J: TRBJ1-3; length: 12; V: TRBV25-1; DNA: TGTGCCAGCAGTGAAGGAAGGGTCCCCATATATTTT; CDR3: CASSEGRVPIYF
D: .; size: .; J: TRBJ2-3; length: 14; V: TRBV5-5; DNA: TGTGCCAGCAGCGTAAACGTCGCCGGAGATACGCAGTATTTT; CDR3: CASSVNVAGDTQYF
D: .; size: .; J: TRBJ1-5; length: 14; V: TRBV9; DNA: TGTGCCAGCAGCGCCTCGTTCGAGGCTCAGCCCCAGCATTTT; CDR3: CASSASFEAQPQHF
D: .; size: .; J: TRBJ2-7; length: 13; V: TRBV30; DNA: TGTGCCTGGAGTGTACTTTCGACCCACGAGCAGTACTTC; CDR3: CAWSVLSTHEQYF
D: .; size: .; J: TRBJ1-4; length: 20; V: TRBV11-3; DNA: TGTGCCAGCAGCCCCGAACCGGGTCTACGGACTTCTACAACTAATGAAAAACTGTTTTTT; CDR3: CASSPEPGLRTSTTNEKLFF
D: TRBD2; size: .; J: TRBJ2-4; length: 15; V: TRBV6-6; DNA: TGTGCCAGCAGCTGGACTAGCGGGGGACGGGACATTCAGTACTTC; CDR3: CASSWTSGGRDIQYF
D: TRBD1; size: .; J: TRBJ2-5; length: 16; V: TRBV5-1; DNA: TGCGCCAGCAACCATGGGACAGGGGGCGCGAGTGAGACCCAGTACTTC; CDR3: CASNHGTGGASETQYF
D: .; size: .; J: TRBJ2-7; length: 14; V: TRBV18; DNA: TGTGCCAGCTCACCACGGGCCCGAGGGTACGAGCAGTACTTC; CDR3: CASSPRARGYEQYF
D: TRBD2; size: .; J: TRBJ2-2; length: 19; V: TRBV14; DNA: TGTGCCAGCAGCCAATATAGGGGGACTAGCGGGATAAACACCGGGGAGCTGTTTTTT; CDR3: CASSQYRGTSGINTGELFF
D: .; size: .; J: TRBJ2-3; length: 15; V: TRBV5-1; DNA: TGCGCCAGCAGCTTTCGGCGGGAAACGAGGGATACGCAGTATTTT; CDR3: CASSFRRETRDTQYF
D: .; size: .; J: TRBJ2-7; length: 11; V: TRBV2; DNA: TGTGCCACCCGATCGTCCTACGAGCAGTACTTC; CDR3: CATRSSYEQYF
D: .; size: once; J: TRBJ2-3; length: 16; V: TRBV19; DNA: TGTGCCAGTAGTATAATCCGGGACTCCAACACAGATACGCAGTATTTT; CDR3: CASSIIRDSNTDTQYF
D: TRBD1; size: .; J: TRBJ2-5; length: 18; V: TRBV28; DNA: TGTGCCAGCAGTTACCGACAGGGGGTAAGGGAGTACCAAGAGACCCAGTACTTC; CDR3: CASSYRQGVREYQETQYF
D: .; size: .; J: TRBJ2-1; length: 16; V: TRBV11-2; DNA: TGTGCCAGCAGCCTGGGACGAAGAAGCTCCTACAATGAGCAGTTCTTC; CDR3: CASSLGRRSSYNEQFF
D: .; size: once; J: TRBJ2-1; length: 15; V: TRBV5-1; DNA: TGCGCCAGCAGCGAGGGACTGGCCCATTACAATGAGCAGTTCTTC; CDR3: CASSEGLAHYNEQFF
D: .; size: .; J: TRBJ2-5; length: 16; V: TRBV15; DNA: TGTGCCACCAGCCTATCACGCGGTAGCCCTCAAGAGACCCAGTACTTC; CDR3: CATSLSRGSPQETQYF
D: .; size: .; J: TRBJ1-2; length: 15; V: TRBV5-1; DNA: TGCGCCAGCAGCTTGGGCGCGACCGGGGACTATGGCTACACCTTC; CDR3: CASSLGATGDYGYTF
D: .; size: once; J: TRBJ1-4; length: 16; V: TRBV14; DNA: TGTGCCAGCAGCCAACTACGGGGGGGAGCGCGGGAAAAACTGTTTTTT; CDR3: CASSQLRGGAREKLFF
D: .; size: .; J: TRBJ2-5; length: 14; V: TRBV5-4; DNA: TGTGCCAGCAGCTTGGCCGAATTACAAGAGACCCAGTACTTC; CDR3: CASSLAELQETQYF
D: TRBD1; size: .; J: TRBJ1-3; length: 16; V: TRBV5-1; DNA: TGCGCCAGCAGCCCGGGGACAGGGGACGCTGGAAACACCATATATTTT; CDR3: CASSPGTGDAGNTIYF
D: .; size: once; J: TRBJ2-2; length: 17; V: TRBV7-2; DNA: TGTGCCAGCAGCCGGACGGGATTCCAAGCGAACACCGGGGAGCTGTTTTTT; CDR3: CASSRTGFQANTGELFF
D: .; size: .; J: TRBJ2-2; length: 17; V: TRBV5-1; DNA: TGCGCCAGCAGCACCTCGCAGGGAGTACTATGGCCCGGGGAGCTGTTTTTT; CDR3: CASSTSQGVLWPGELFF
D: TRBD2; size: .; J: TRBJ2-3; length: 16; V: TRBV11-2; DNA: TGTGCCAGCAGCTACGGGACTAGCGGGAGAACAGATACGCAGTATTTT; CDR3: CASSYGTSGRTDTQYF
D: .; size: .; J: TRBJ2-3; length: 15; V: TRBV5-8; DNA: TGTGCCAGCAGCTTAGGAGCGGACGGGGGAGATACGCAGTATTTT; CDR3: CASSLGADGGDTQYF
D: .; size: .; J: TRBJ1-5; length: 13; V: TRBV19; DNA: TGTGCCAGTAGTTGGGCAGGGAATCAGCCCCAGCATTTT; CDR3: CASSWAGNQPQHF
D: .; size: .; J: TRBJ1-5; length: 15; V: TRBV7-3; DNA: TGTGCCAGCAGGAAGGCGCAATCTTTATATCAGCCCCAGCATTTT; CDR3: CASRKAQSLYQPQHF
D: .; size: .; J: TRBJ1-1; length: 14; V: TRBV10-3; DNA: TGTGCCATCAGTGAGAGCCGGGGGTCCACTGAAGCTTTCTTT; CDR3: CAISESRGSTEAFF
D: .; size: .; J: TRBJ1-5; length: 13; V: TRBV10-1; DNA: TGCGCCAGCAGTGCGGGGTTTGATCAGCCCCAGCATTTT; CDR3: CASSAGFDQPQHF
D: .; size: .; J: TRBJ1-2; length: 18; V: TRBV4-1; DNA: TGCGCCAGCAGCCGAGGGGGGTATCGCGCGAATACTAACTATGGCTACACCTTC; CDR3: CASSRGGYRANTNYGYTF
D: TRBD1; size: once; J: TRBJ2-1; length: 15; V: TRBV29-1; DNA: TGCAGCGTTGAAGGCGACAGGGGACACTACAATGAGCAGTTCTTC; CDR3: CSVEGDRGHYNEQFF
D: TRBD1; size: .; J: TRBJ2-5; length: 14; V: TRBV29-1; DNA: TGCAGCGTTGAGGATACAGGGGGAAAGGAGACCCAGTACTTC; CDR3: CSVEDTGGKETQYF
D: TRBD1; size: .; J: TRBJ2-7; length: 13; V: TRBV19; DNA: TGTGCCAGTAGCCGGACAGGGATCTACGAGCAGTACTTC; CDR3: CASSRTGIYEQYF
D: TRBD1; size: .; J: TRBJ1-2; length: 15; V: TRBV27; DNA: TGTGCCAGCAGTCTGGCCGGGACAGGAGGCTATGGCTACACCTTC; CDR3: CASSLAGTGGYGYTF
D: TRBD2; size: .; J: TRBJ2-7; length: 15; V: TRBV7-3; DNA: TGTGCCAGCAGCTTGGTATCGGGAGGCTCCTACGAGCAGTACTTC; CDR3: CASSLVSGGSYEQYF
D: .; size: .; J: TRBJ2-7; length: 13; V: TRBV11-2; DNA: TGTGCCAGCAGCCTCACTACGACCACCGAGCAGTACTTC; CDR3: CASSLTTTTEQYF
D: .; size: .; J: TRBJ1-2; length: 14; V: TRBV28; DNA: TGTGCCAGCACCACAAACGGGGGACATGGCGGCTACACCTTC; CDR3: CASTTNGGHGGYTF
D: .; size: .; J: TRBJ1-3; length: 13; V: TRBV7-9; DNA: TGTGCCAGCAGCTTGGCGGAGAGAAACACCATATATTTT; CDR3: CASSLAERNTIYF
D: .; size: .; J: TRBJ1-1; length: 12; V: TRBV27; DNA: TGTGCCACTCGACGGGGTGGCACTGAAGCTTTCTTT; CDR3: CATRRGGTEAFF
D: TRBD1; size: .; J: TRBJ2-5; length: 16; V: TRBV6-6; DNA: TGTGCCAGCAGTTGGAGGGACAGGGGGCTTCAAGAGACCCAGTACTTC; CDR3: CASSWRDRGLQETQYF